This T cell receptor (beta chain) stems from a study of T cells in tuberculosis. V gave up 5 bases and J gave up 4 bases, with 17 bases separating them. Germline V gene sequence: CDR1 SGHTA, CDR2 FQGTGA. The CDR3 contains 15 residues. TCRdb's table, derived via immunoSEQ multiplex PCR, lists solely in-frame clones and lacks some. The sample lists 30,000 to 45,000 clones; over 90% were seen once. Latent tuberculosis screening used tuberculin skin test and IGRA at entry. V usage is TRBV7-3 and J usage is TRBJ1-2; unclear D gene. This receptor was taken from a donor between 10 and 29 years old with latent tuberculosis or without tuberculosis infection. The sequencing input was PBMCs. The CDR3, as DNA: TGTGCCAGCAGCCCTGACACGGGAGGCACCTATGGCTACACCTTC. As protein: CASSPDTGGTYGYTF.